This TCR beta chain stems from a study of blood T cell repertoires in COVID-19. The germline gives CDR1 ENHRY, CDR2 SYGVKD. The CDR3 consists of 14 residues. Germline trimming cut 6 bases from V and 7 bases from J; bases unmatched to any gene: 8. Repertoires were generated with immunoSEQ multiplex PCR, while TCRdb's copy carries only in-frame clones and drops some. The sample shows around 42,000 clones, roughly 89% of them seen only once. Source material: peripheral blood. This chain joins TRBV10-3 and TRBJ2-1; 8 bases match TRBD2. The TCR sequence derives from a man aged 50 to 60 with active COVID-19. The CDR3 nucleotides are TGTGCCATCAGGCAGGGCGGGAGGAGAAATGAGCAGTTCTTC. Translated: CAIRQGGRRNEQFF.